The following is a T cell receptor (beta chain) sequence with its context. Its antigen is still unknown. The data derive from a study of radiation and T cells in renal cell carcinoma. Study-level points and caveats: In blood, top tumor clones expanded by 2 weeks, shrinking by 4. Pretreatment tumor biopsies were lacking, so baseline clonotypes are unknown.

Time point reported: baseline pretreatment blood. Noted treatment: 15 Gy SBRT to primary tumor, nephrectomy 4 weeks later. The tumor was a clear cell renal cell carcinoma. The protocol was immunoSEQ multiplex PCR, while the TCRdb copy is restricted to in-frame clones and leaves out a portion. This repertoire shows about 150,000 clones, about 85% found once; its top ten account for 3.5% to 5%. Germline V gene lookup returns CDR1 SGHTA and CDR2 FQGTGA. The CDR3 is 13 amino acids. Trimming took 8 bases from V and 5 from J; bases not matched to a gene: 7. The rearrangement uses TRBV7-3 and TRBJ2-7; 9 positions match TRBD2. Specimen: blood, collected from a patient whose treatment included radiotherapy and nephrectomy. This sequence originates from a woman in her sixties or seventies with renal cell carcinoma. CDR3 nucleotide sequence: TGTGCCAGCGGTAGCGGGGGTCTAAACGAGCAGTACTTC. Amino acid sequence: CASGSGGLNEQYF. Complete variable domain (other parts from reference TRBV7-3 and TRBJ2-7): GAGVSQTPSNKVTEKGKYVELRCDPISGHTALYWYRQSLGQGPEFLIYFQGTGAADDSGLPNDRFFAVRPEGSVSTLKIQRTERGDSAVYLCASGSGGLNEQYFGPGTRLTVT.